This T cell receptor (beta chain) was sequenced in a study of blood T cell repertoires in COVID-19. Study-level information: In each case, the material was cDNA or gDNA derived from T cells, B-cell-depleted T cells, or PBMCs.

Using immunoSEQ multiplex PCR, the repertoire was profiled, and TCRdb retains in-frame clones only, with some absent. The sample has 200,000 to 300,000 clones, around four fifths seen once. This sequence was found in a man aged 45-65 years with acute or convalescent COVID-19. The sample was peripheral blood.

The CDR3 spells CASKGQYNEKLFF. As DNA, the CDR3 is TGCGCCAGCAAGGGACAGTATAATGAAAAACTGTTTTTT. The V call is TRBV10-1, the J call TRBJ1-4, with TRBD1 matching 7 bases. CDR3 length equals 13 residues. The V and J ends lost 7 bases and 4 bases, in that order; junction bases with no gene match: 3. CDR1 is WNHNN, CDR2 SYGVQD, per germline (reference sequence).